This entry concerns a single T cell receptor (beta chain). These data originate in a study of control samples from healthy donors and cancer patients. Generated by immunoSEQ multiplex PCR, the TCRdb table keeps only in-frame clones and is missing some. The profile covers 89,000 or so clones, with over 75% appearing a single time and 20% to 25% taken by the ten largest. Deletions cut 4 bases from V and 3 bases from J, with 13 bases between. Germline loops: CDR1 SGHRS, CDR2 YFSETQ. The CDR3 spans 14 residues. Sequencing used blood. This chain joins TRBV5-1 and TRBJ2-5, with D perhaps matching TRBD2 (7 bases). This sequence originates from a man in his forties or fifties in good health. The chain's CDR3 is CASSVTGREETQYF. The CDR3 DNA is TGCGCCAGCAGCGTAACAGGGAGGGAAGAGACCCAGTACTTC.